This T cell receptor (beta chain) derives from a study of blood T cells in healthy people across ages. For the second PCR, which ran for 7 to 11 cycles, a sample-barcoded 5' primer and a J-beta primer mix were used. MiXCR was run by TCRdb on the 5' RACE reads, yielding one entry per CDR3 protein. Among around 500,000 distinct CDR3 sequences, about 27% were seen once, and the ten largest hold under 4.5%. The length of the CDR3 is 13 residues. In its sample, this clonotype was seen a few times. These data were also reused for a study on T cells of mothers and their children.

Sample: blood. The sequence came from a boy younger than 10 in good health. This chain uses TRBV12-3 or TRBV12-4 with TRBJ2-5, with D possibly matching TRBD2 (5 bases). The better agreement between TRBJ2-1 and the DNA end casts doubt on the J call. The DNA for the CDR3 is TGTGCCAGCAGTCTACTGGAGGTTGGTGAGCAGTTCTTC. This translates into CASSLLEVGEQFF.